One sample yielded the 27 T cell receptor beta chains listed below, sequenced in a study of technical replicates of blood from a handful of donors. Some clones are missing from TCRdb's copy, which holds only in-frame ones; the method was immunoSEQ multiplex PCR. Here the sample spans over 85,000 clones, roughly 94% being singletons. Sample: T cells isolated from PBMCs. These receptors all stem from a human donor in good health.

The chain joins TRBV12-5 to TRBJ1-5, with TRBD1 identical over 9 bases. Germline CDR1 and CDR2: LGHNT and FRNRAP. The V and J ends lost 6 bases and 6 bases, in that order; junction bases with no gene match: 9. The CDR3 consists of 15 residues. The CDR3 here is CASGTPGQGFQPQHF. CDR3 bases: TGTGCTAGTGGCACACCGGGACAGGGCTTTCAGCCCCAGCATTTT.

The chain joins TRBV11-3 to TRBJ2-3; 9 positions agree with TRBD2. The germline CDR1 and CDR2 sequences are SGHNT and YENEEA. Unmatched junction bases numbered 2, after V lost 1 base and J lost 0 bases. The CDR3 is 16 residues long. The CDR3 coding sequence is TGTGCCAGCAGCTTAGGACTAGCGGCTAGCACAGATACGCAGTATTTT. It codes for CASSLGLAASTDTQYF.

The chain links TRBV5-1 to TRBJ2-3; 7 bases map to TRBD2. The V segment lost 4 bases and the J segment 0 bases; nucleotides outside the gene matches: 2. This CDR3 comprises 14 residues. Looked up from germline, CDR1 is SGHRS and CDR2 is YFSETQ. CDR3 residues: CASSPTSSTDTQYF. Written as DNA, the CDR3 is TGCGCCAGCAGCCCGACTAGCAGCACAGATACGCAGTATTTT.

The rearrangement uses TRBV11-1 and TRBJ1-1; D gene unclear. Germline V gene data show CDR1 as SGHAT and CDR2 as FQDESV (reference sequence). The CDR3 consists of 14 residues. Trimming removed 2 bases at V and 5 bases at J, with 12 bases between. CDR3 sequence reads: CASSLRSERTEAFF. As DNA, the CDR3 is TGTGCCAGCAGCTTAAGGTCCGAGAGGACTGAAGCTTTCTTT.

V is TRBV19 and J is TRBJ2-1, with 13 bases identical to TRBD2. J gave up 5 bases and V 5 bases, and 9 bases lay outside the gene matches. Germline V gives CDR1 LNHDA, CDR2 SQIVND (reference sequence). This CDR3 is 17 amino acids long. The CDR3: CASSSRTSGGQDNEQFF. In DNA, the CDR3 is TGTGCCAGTAGTTCCCGGACTAGCGGGGGACAGGACAATGAGCAGTTCTTC.

The chain employs TRBV7-2 and TRBJ2-2, with D possibly TRBD2 on 5 matching bases. Germline V gives CDR1 SGHTA, CDR2 FQGNSA. The CDR3 is made up of 14 amino acids. The ends were cut back, 5 bases at V and 3 bases at J, with 10 bases in the middle. The DNA for the CDR3 is TGTGCCAGCAGCGGCGGGTCCCACACCGGGGAGCTGTTTTTT. It translates to CASSGGSHTGELFF.

The chain couples TRBV6-5 to TRBJ1-1, with a possible D match to TRBD1 (5 bases). Germline values: CDR1 MNHEY, CDR2 SVGAGI. The CDR3 contains 13 residues. V was clipped by 4 bases and J by 7 bases, with 13 bases between them. The DNA for the CDR3 is TGTGCCAGCAGTTCCCAGGGAAGAAGTGAAGCTTTCTTT. It is translated as CASSSQGRSEAFF.

The chain has TRBV6-6 and TRBJ2-5; the match to TRBD1 covers 7 bases. CDR3 size: 14 residues. Germline V CDR1 and CDR2: MNHNY, SVGAGI (reference sequence). Trimming cost V 7 bases and J 1 base; bases outside gene matches: 6. The CDR3 nucleotides are TGTGCCAGCACCCCACAGGGGACCCAAGAGACCCAGTACTTC. Its protein is CASTPQGTQETQYF.

J is TRBJ1-1 and V is TRBV6-5, with D unclear. The CDR3 is made up of 15 amino acids. The germline V and J ends were trimmed by 0 bases and 4 bases, with 12 bases remaining between them. Germline V gene sequence: CDR1 MNHEY, CDR2 SVGAGI. CDR3 sequence reads: CASSYSHTGSTEAFF. For the CDR3, the DNA is TGTGCCAGCAGTTACTCGCATACTGGGAGCACTGAAGCTTTCTTT.

This clone was detected only once. The chain uses TRBV30 and TRBJ1-2; D gene unclear. The length of the CDR3 is 12 residues. V was pared by 4 bases and J by 5 bases, with 11 bases between. Germline V gene sequence: CDR1 GTSNPN, CDR2 SVGIG (reference sequence). As DNA, the CDR3 is TGTGCCTGGACACCGGGAGGGTATGGCTACACCTTC. Translation: CAWTPGGYGYTF.

The chain is built from TRBV10-1 and TRBJ1-2; 8 bases are a match to TRBD1. The V segment lost 11 bases and the J segment 4 bases; nucleotides outside the gene matches: 12. From germline, CDR1 is WNHNN and CDR2 SYGVQD (reference sequence). The CDR3 has 14 amino acids. Written as DNA, the CDR3 is TGCGCCGGTCGACAGGGGCGGATTACCTATGGCTACACCTTC. Translation gives CAGRQGRITYGYTF.

This chain joins TRBV7-2 and TRBJ2-1; the match to TRBD1 covers 7 bases. The germline CDR1 and CDR2 sequences are SGHTA and FQGNSA. Trimming removed 6 bases from V and 6 bases from J; junction bases left unmatched: 5. This CDR3 region has 13 residues. The CDR3 is CASRTGQINEQFF. The CDR3 DNA sequence: TGTGCCAGCAGAACGGGACAGATCAATGAGCAGTTCTTC.

This rearrangement joins TRBV12-5 to TRBJ2-2, with TRBD2 matching over 10 bases. This CDR3 spans 14 amino acids. V shed 3 bases, J shed 6 bases, and the junction held 1 base outside the gene matches. Germline CDR1 and CDR2: LGHNT and FRNRAP. CDR3 sequence reads: CASGLSGRAGELFF. DNA of the CDR3: TGTGCTAGTGGTTTAAGCGGGAGGGCCGGGGAGCTGTTTTTT.

The chain employs TRBV29-1 and TRBJ1-2; TRBD1 agrees at 8 bases. The CDR3 consists of 14 residues. The germline CDR1 and CDR2 sequences are SQVTM and ANQGSEA. The J segment lost 8 bases and the V segment lost 4 bases, leaving 12 bases of the junction unmatched. Written as DNA, the CDR3 is TGCAGCGTTGGGGGGATTGGGACAGGATTAGGCTACACCTTC. Its protein product is CSVGGIGTGLGYTF. The whole variable domain, filled in from reference TRBV29-1 and TRBJ1-2, reads SAVISQKPSRDICQRGTSLTIQCQVDSQVTMMFWYRQQPGQSLTLIATANQGSEATYESGFVIDKFPISRPNLTFSTLTVSNMSPEDSSIYLCSVGGIGTGLGYTFGSGTRLTVV.

The chain couples TRBV4-3 to TRBJ2-7; the match to TRBD1 covers 8 bases. The CDR3 is 15 amino acids. The V gene end was trimmed by 3 bases and the J gene end by 4 bases; junction bases not matched to a gene: 8. Germline V gene data show CDR1 as LGHNA and CDR2 as YSLEER. DNA for the CDR3: TGCGCCAGCAGCCAGCTGGACAGGGCAGGGTACGAGCAGTACTTC. This gives the protein CASSQLDRAGYEQYF.

The chain uses TRBV7-8 and TRBJ2-5, with D possibly matching TRBD1 (6 bases). The CDR3 totals 16 residues. Germline values: CDR1 SGHVS, CDR2 FQNEAQ. V dropped 1 base and J dropped 0 bases, with 12 bases sitting between them. CDR3 loop: CASSLGQGLYQETQYF. Written as DNA, the CDR3 is TGTGCCAGCAGCTTAGGCCAGGGGCTATACCAAGAGACCCAGTACTTC.

The chain has TRBV6-6 and TRBJ2-7; 9 bases are shared with TRBD2. CDR3 length: 13 amino acids. Germline CDR1 reads MNHNY; CDR2 reads SVGAGI (reference sequence). V shed 9 bases, J shed 2 bases, and the junction held 5 bases outside the gene matches. DNA for the CDR3: TGTGCCAGTGGGGCGGGAGGGCCCTACGAGCAGTACTTC. Translation: CASGAGGPYEQYF.

The chain's CDR3 is CASSYPGFNYGYTF. The DNA of the CDR3 is TGTGCCAGCAGCTATCCGGGATTCAACTATGGCTACACCTTC. The chain recombines TRBV7-2 with TRBJ1-2; D remains ambiguous. Germline CDR1 is SGHTA and CDR2 is FQGNSA. V was trimmed by 4 bases and J by 2 bases, leaving 11 bases between them. The CDR3 consists of 14 residues.

J is TRBJ1-1 and V is TRBV10-3; possible D gene TRBD1, 5 bases. Per the germline V gene, CDR1 is ENHRY and CDR2 is SYGVKD. V was pared by 1 base and J by 1 base, with 16 bases between. There are 17 residues in the CDR3. CDR3 DNA sequence: TGTGCCATCAGTGAGTTTCCCGGCGGGGGTTCGAACACTGAAGCTTTCTTT. Its protein is CAISEFPGGGSNTEAFF.

The chain uses TRBV4-2 and TRBJ2-1; D gene ambiguous. V was pared by 1 base and J by 0 bases, with 22 bases between. CDR1 and CDR2 from the germline V gene are LGHNA and YNFKEQ. The CDR3 is 20 amino acids. CDR3 sequence: CASSQGSSSVAESSYNEQFF. Here the CDR3 DNA reads TGTGCCAGCAGCCAAGGGTCTAGTAGTGTAGCCGAGAGCTCCTACAATGAGCAGTTCTTC.

The chain recombines TRBV7-9 with TRBJ2-7, with 10 bases matching TRBD2. V was clipped by 5 bases and J by 3 bases; unmatched bases: 7. Germline V gene sequence: CDR1 SEHNR, CDR2 FQNEAQ (reference sequence). The CDR3 runs 15 residues. The CDR3 here is CASSGTSALYYEQYF. As DNA, the CDR3 is TGTGCCAGCAGCGGGACTAGCGCCTTGTACTACGAGCAGTACTTC.

The J gene is TRBJ2-7, the V gene TRBV9; a weak D match, TRBD2 (5 bases). Trimming pared 4 bases from V and 2 bases from J, leaving 13 bases between. The CDR3 is made up of 14 amino acids. The V gene's germline CDR1 is SGDLS and CDR2 YYNGEE. The CDR3, as DNA: TGTGCCAGCAGCCCCGGTCTAGCCGCCTACGAGCAGTACTTC. This gives the protein CASSPGLAAYEQYF.

This clone was recorded a few times. The CDR3 sequence: CASSQEYLRPETQYF. CDR3 in DNA: TGCGCCAGCAGCCAAGAATATCTTCGTCCGGAGACCCAGTACTTC. The V and J genes are TRBV4-3 and TRBJ2-5, with D unresolved. The CDR3 covers 15 residues. The germline CDR1 and CDR2 sequences are LGHNA and YSLEER. V was pared by 0 bases and J by 5 bases, with 13 bases between.

The chain couples TRBV25-1 to TRBJ2-5; 11 bases are shared with TRBD2. CDR1 and CDR2 from the germline V gene are MGHDK and SYGVNS. V gave up 6 bases and J gave up 5 bases; unmatched junction bases: 5. The CDR3 sequence is 14 residues long. The CDR3 protein is CASSALAGVETQYF. The CDR3 DNA reads as TGTGCCAGCAGCGCACTAGCGGGAGTGGAGACCCAGTACTTC.

The V call is TRBV5-6, the J call TRBJ2-2; TRBD2 might be the D (5 bases). The germline V gene has CDR1 SGHDT and CDR2 YYEEEE. This CDR3 is 17 amino acids long. With 3 bases removed from V and 3 bases from J, the gap between germline ends came to 18 bases. Written as DNA, the CDR3 is TGTGCCAGCAGCTCCTACCCCTGGGGAGAAGACACCGGGGAGCTGTTTTTT. Residues: CASSSYPWGEDTGELFF.

The V call is TRBV7-9, the J call TRBJ2-7; 9 positions match TRBD1. Germline assignment: CDR1 SEHNR and CDR2 FQNEAQ (reference sequence). The CDR3 is 15 amino acids. V gave up 4 bases and J gave up 6 bases; unmatched junction bases: 10. Here the CDR3 DNA reads TGTGCCAGCAGCTCACTTGGGGACAGGGAGCCCGAGCAGTACTTC. Its translation is CASSSLGDREPEQYF.

The chain uses TRBV29-1 and TRBJ2-2, with TRBD1 identical over 9 bases. CDR3 length: 15 amino acids. The germline V gene has CDR1 SQVTM and CDR2 ANQGSEA. Unmatched junction bases numbered 7, after V lost 6 bases and J lost 2 bases. The chain's CDR3 is CSVPPQGANTGELFF. CDR3 DNA sequence: TGCAGCGTCCCTCCACAGGGGGCAAACACCGGGGAGCTGTTTTTT.